This entry lists 27 T cell receptor beta chains sequenced from one sample in a study of cytomegalovirus exposure and HLA in healthy donors. The PCR employed 60 Vbeta primers together with 13 Jbeta primers. Sequencing used immunoSEQ multiplex PCR; TCRdb keeps in-frame clones, though not all of them. The profile covers about 170,000 clones, with roughly 60% appearing a single time and 2.5% to 3.5% taken by the ten largest. Input material: PBMCs. The receptors derive from a man between 40 and 49 years old in good health and CMV-seronegative.

The V gene is TRBV7-9, the J gene TRBJ1-5; no clear D. Trimming stripped 5 bases from V and 3 bases from J, with 14 bases between. This CDR3 region has 15 residues. Germline V gives CDR1 SEHNR, CDR2 FQNEAQ (reference sequence). The CDR3 DNA is TGTGCCAGCAGCCACATGGGGAGCGACAATCAGCCCCAGCATTTT. This codes for CASSHMGSDNQPQHF.

This chain uses TRBV2 with TRBJ2-5; D remains unclear. The end of the DNA fits TRBJ2-7 better, so the J call may be wrong. CDR3 length: 12 amino acids. Germline V lookup: CDR1 SNHLY, CDR2 FYNNEI. CDR3 coding DNA: TGTGCCAGCGGAAGGAGCACCTACGAGCAGTACTTC. It yields the protein CASGRSTYEQYF.

V is TRBV4-1 and J is TRBJ2-5, with a weak D call TRBD1 (6 bases). Trimming removed 7 bases from V and 5 bases from J, with 11 bases in between. Germline V gene data show CDR1 as MGHRA and CDR2 as YSYEKL. The length of the CDR3 is 12 residues. CDR3 nucleotide sequence: TGCGCCAGCAATGGGGGCGGGGAGACCCAGTACTTC. Amino acid sequence: CASNGGGETQYF.

The chain carries TRBV7-4 and TRBJ2-4, with D possibly TRBD2 on 6 matching bases. This CDR3 is 14 amino acids long. Trimming took off 4 bases at V and 5 bases at J, with 12 bases between the two ends. Germline V gene lookup returns CDR1 SGHVT and CDR2 SQSDAQ. DNA of the CDR3: TGTGCCAGCAGCTCCCCTTCGGGGGAAAACATTCAGTACTTC. It codes for CASSSPSGENIQYF. The entire variable domain, with the rest obtained from reference TRBV7-4 and TRBJ2-4, is as follows: GAGVSQSPRYKVAKRGRDVALRCDSISGHVTLYWYRQTLGQGSEVLTYSQSDAQRDKSGRPSGRFSAERPERSVSTLKIQRTEQGDSAVYLCASSSPSGENIQYFGAGTRLSVL.

The genes are TRBV18 and TRBJ2-5, with D unresolved. Trimming took 1 base from V and 5 from J, leaving 5 bases between them. The CDR3 contains 12 residues. From germline, CDR1 is KGHSH and CDR2 LQKENI. Here the CDR3 reads CASSPRSETQYF. The CDR3 DNA sequence: TGTGCCAGCTCACCACGTAGCGAGACCCAGTACTTC. Drawing the rest from reference TRBV18 and TRBJ2-5, the complete variable domain is NAGVMQNPRHLVRRRGQEARLRCSPMKGHSHVYWYRQLPEEGLKFMVYLQKENIIDESGMPKERFSAEFPKEGPSILRIQQVVRGDSAAYFCASSPRSETQYFGPGTRLLVL.

The V call is TRBV4-3, the J call TRBJ2-1; 8 positions agree with TRBD2. Per germline, CDR1 LGHNA and CDR2 YSLEER. Unmatched junction bases numbered 1, after V lost 4 bases and J lost 5 bases. The CDR3 covers 13 residues. This CDR3 reads CASSLAGNNEQFF. Here the CDR3 DNA reads TGCGCCAGCAGCCTAGCGGGAAACAATGAGCAGTTCTTC.

A few counts support this clone. V usage is TRBV5-1 and J usage is TRBJ2-3; no clear D. There are 14 residues in the CDR3. Deletions cut 1 base from V and 0 bases from J, with 6 bases between. Germline assignment: CDR1 SGHRS and CDR2 YFSETQ. The CDR3 DNA sequence: TGCGCCAGCAGCTTGCACGGGAGCACAGATACGCAGTATTTT. It translates to CASSLHGSTDTQYF.

In its sample, this clone was seen a few times. This chain joins TRBV11-3 and TRBJ2-3; TRBD1 matches at 8 bases. CDR3 length: 15 residues. J was trimmed by 0 bases and V by 3 bases; bases with no gene match: 2. Germline assignment: CDR1 SGHNT and CDR2 YENEEA. The CDR3 sequence is CASSFGQGSTDTQYF. CDR3 coding DNA: TGTGCCAGCAGCTTCGGACAGGGTAGCACAGATACGCAGTATTTT.

This clone was recorded a few times. The chain has TRBV30 and TRBJ1-4, with 7 bases aligning to TRBD1. CDR1 and CDR2 (germline): GTSNPN, SVGIG (reference sequence). Unmatched junction bases numbered 6, after V lost 7 bases and J lost 7 bases. The CDR3 totals 12 residues. The CDR3 coding sequence is TGTGCCTCGACAGGGTATGGTGAAAAACTGTTTTTT. It yields the protein CASTGYGEKLFF.

This clone appeared once. The sample holds other DNA sequences that translate to the same CDR3. CDR3 DNA sequence: TGCGCCAGCAGCTTGGGGGGACTCGGAGAAAAACTGTTTTTT. Amino acid sequence: CASSLGGLGEKLFF. This chain uses TRBV5-1 with TRBJ1-4; D is possibly TRBD1 (5 bases). The germline CDR1 and CDR2 sequences are SGHRS and YFSETQ. V was clipped by 0 bases and J by 8 bases, with 11 bases between them. The CDR3 extends over 14 amino acids.

Comment on this clone: An end of the junction differs from the germline gene, which may be a read error. This sample includes further DNA sequences coding for the same CDR3. The chain carries TRBV18 and TRBJ1-1; 7 nucleotides match TRBD1. The CDR3 is 18 residues long. Germline V CDR1 and CDR2: KGHSH, LQKENI. The CDR3: CASSPGQVGRLGHTEAFF. DNA for the CDR3: TGTGCCAGCTCCCCTGGACAGGTTGGACGCCTGGGGCACACCGAAGCTTTCTTT. The whole variable domain, filled in from reference TRBV18 and TRBJ1-1, reads NAGVMQNPRHLVRRRGQEARLRCSPMKGHSHVYWYRQLPEEGLKFMVYLQKENIIDESGMPKERFSAEFPKEGPSILRIQQVVRGDSAAYFCASSPGQVGRLGHTEAFFGQGTRLTVV.

The chain combines TRBV7-9 with TRBJ1-6; D possibly corresponds to TRBD1 (5 bases). V was shortened by 1 base and J by 7 bases, with 11 bases between the two germline ends. CDR1 is SEHNR and CDR2 is FQNEAQ in the germline V gene (reference sequence). This CDR3 region has 15 residues. The CDR3 region has the DNA TGTGCCAGCAGCTTAGGGTGGGGCCCCAATTCACCCCTCCACTTT. It codes for CASSLGWGPNSPLHF.

The rearrangement joins TRBV25-1 to TRBJ1-2, with D perhaps TRBD1 (5 bases). Per the germline V gene, CDR1 is MGHDK and CDR2 is SYGVNS. This CDR3 spans 11 amino acids. Trimming stripped 8 bases from V and 8 bases from J, with 12 bases between. The CDR3 DNA reads TGTGCCAGCGGAGGGGATTTAGGCTACACCTTC. Translated, it gives CASGGDLGYTF.

The rearrangement uses TRBV19 and TRBJ1-4; weak D call: TRBD1 (5 bases). V was cut by 7 bases and J by 0 bases, with 12 bases left in between. Germline loops: CDR1 LNHDA, CDR2 SQIVND (reference sequence). The CDR3 sequence is 15 residues long. The CDR3 region is CASISWGATNEKLFF. DNA of the CDR3: TGTGCCAGTATTTCGTGGGGGGCAACTAATGAAAAACTGTTTTTT.

This clone was seen once. This sample also contains other DNA sequences that code for the same CDR3. For the CDR3, the DNA is TGTGCCAGCAGCTTGGTGGCAGGGGGCTACGAGCAGTACTTC. Translation gives CASSLVAGGYEQYF. The V gene is TRBV5-6, the J gene TRBJ2-7; TRBD1 matches 7 bases. The germline V gene encodes CDR1 SGHDT and CDR2 YYEEEE. V shed 0 bases and J 3 bases; nucleotides not matched to a gene: 3. CDR3 size: 14 residues.

The chain links TRBV10-3 to TRBJ1-2; D possibly corresponds to TRBD1 (6 bases). CDR1 and CDR2 from the germline V gene are ENHRY and SYGVKD. The CDR3 consists of 14 residues. V was trimmed by 2 bases and J by 4 bases, leaving 11 bases between them. The CDR3 region has the DNA TGTGCCATCAGTGAGAAACAGGGAAGCTATGGCTACACCTTC. Translation gives CAISEKQGSYGYTF.

This chain uses TRBV19 with TRBJ1-1, with 9 nucleotides matching TRBD1. The CDR3 totals 20 residues. Germline trimming cut 4 bases from V and 0 bases from J; bases unmatched to any gene: 18. CDR1 LNHDA and CDR2 SQIVND come from the germline V gene (reference sequence). CDR3 nucleotide sequence: TGTGCCAGTAGTAAGGGACAGGGCATTTGGGACACCACCCTGAACACTGAAGCTTTCTTT. Encoded protein: CASSKGQGIWDTTLNTEAFF.

The table lists this clone with a few counts. This chain uses TRBV5-1 with TRBJ2-2; 7 positions match TRBD2. The V segment lost 1 base and the J segment 0 bases; nucleotides outside the gene matches: 6. CDR3 size: 17 residues. The V gene's germline CDR1 is SGHRS and CDR2 YFSETQ. The CDR3 spells CASSLRASGTNTGELFF. DNA for the CDR3: TGCGCCAGCAGCTTGAGGGCTAGCGGTACGAACACCGGGGAGCTGTTTTTT.

This chain joins TRBV30 and TRBJ2-5; 9 bases line up with TRBD2. The germline V gene has CDR1 GTSNPN and CDR2 SVGIG (reference sequence). Trimming at V came to 4 bases and at J to 7 bases, leaving 7 bases not matched to a gene. This CDR3 contains 13 residues. The CDR3 region is CAWKVSGSGTQYF. CDR3 DNA sequence: TGTGCCTGGAAAGTTAGCGGGAGCGGGACCCAGTACTTC.

The rearrangement uses TRBV5-4 and TRBJ2-3; 12 nucleotides agree with TRBD2. The CDR3 loop spans 16 amino acids. Germline V gene sequence: CDR1 SGHNT, CDR2 YYREEE (reference sequence). Losses at the gene ends were 2 bases for V and 2 bases for J; bases not matched to a gene: 3. Written as DNA, the CDR3 is TGTGCCAGCAGCTTCACTAGCGGGGGGCACACAGATACGCAGTATTTT. This codes for CASSFTSGGHTDTQYF.

The chain uses TRBV18 and TRBJ1-3; possibly TRBD1 for D (6 bases). V was shortened by 3 bases and J by 4 bases, with 10 bases between the two germline ends. Germline assignment: CDR1 KGHSH and CDR2 LQKENI. The CDR3 totals 14 residues. The CDR3 bases are TGTGCCAGCTCACCCGGGGGGCCGGGAAACACCATATATTTT. As protein: CASSPGGPGNTIYF.

V and J are TRBV28 and TRBJ1-1; 8 nucleotides align to TRBD1. The germline gives CDR1 MDHEN, CDR2 SYDVKM. This CDR3 region has 14 residues. V lost 7 bases to trimming and J lost 1 base; unmatched junction nucleotides: 5. The chain's CDR3 is CASKLDRGNTEAFF. In nucleotides, the CDR3 is TGTGCCAGCAAGCTAGACAGGGGGAACACTGAAGCTTTCTTT.

This clone was recorded a few times. This chain connects TRBV28 to TRBJ2-3, with D unresolved. The CDR3 is 12 amino acids. V dropped 5 bases and J dropped 8 bases, with 11 bases sitting between them. Germline V gene data show CDR1 as MDHEN and CDR2 as SYDVKM. This chain's CDR3 is CASSPLLGTQYF. The CDR3 DNA is TGTGCCAGCAGTCCCCTCCTCGGTACGCAGTATTTT.

The rearrangement links TRBV5-4 to TRBJ2-1, with TRBD2 identical over 7 bases. This CDR3 contains 17 residues. Germline loops: CDR1 SGHNT, CDR2 YYREEE (reference sequence). The trim removed 4 bases at V and 0 bases at J, leaving 10 bases unmatched. CDR3 region: CASSPTSDQSSYNEQFF. The CDR3 bases are TGTGCCAGCAGCCCCACTAGCGATCAAAGCTCCTACAATGAGCAGTTCTTC. The full variable domain, rest sourced from reference TRBV5-4 and TRBJ2-1, is ETGVTQSPTHLIKTRGQQVTLRCSSQSGHNTVSWYQQALGQGPQFIFQYYREEENGRGNFPPRFSGLQFPNYSSELNVNALELDDSALYLCASSPTSDQSSYNEQFFGPGTRLTVL.

The rearrangement joins TRBV19 to TRBJ2-4; 7 nucleotides align to TRBD2. CDR1 LNHDA and CDR2 SQIVND come from the germline V gene (reference sequence). This CDR3 spans 16 amino acids. The V segment lost 3 bases and the J segment 2 bases; nucleotides outside the gene matches: 7. CDR3 in amino acids: CASSISSGLPKNIQYF. The CDR3 DNA follows: TGTGCCAGTAGTATCTCTAGCGGCCTACCCAAAAACATTCAGTACTTC. The variable domain in full, completed from reference TRBV19 and TRBJ2-4, reads DGGITQSPKYLFRKEGQNVTLSCEQNLNHDAMYWYRQDPGQGLRLIYYSQIVNDFQKGDIAEGYSVSREKKESFPLTVTSAQKNPTAFYLCASSISSGLPKNIQYFGAGTRLSVL.

The chain uses TRBV19 and TRBJ2-5; D perhaps matches TRBD1 (6 bases). This CDR3 is 14 amino acids long. V was trimmed by 5 bases and J by 2 bases, leaving 12 bases between them. The germline V gene has CDR1 LNHDA and CDR2 SQIVND (reference sequence). The CDR3 DNA follows: TGTGCCAGTAGTCCGACAGGCCAACAAGAGACCCAGTACTTC. Translation: CASSPTGQQETQYF.

The chain combines TRBV6-6 with TRBJ1-3; no definite D call. Per the germline V gene, CDR1 is MNHNY and CDR2 is SVGAGI (reference sequence). This CDR3 is 16 amino acids long. V was shortened by 8 bases and J by 2 bases, with 19 bases between the two germline ends. CDR3 coding DNA: TGTGCCAGCGGAGCCCCTCCCGGGTTTGCTGGAAACACCATATATTTT. Residues: CASGAPPGFAGNTIYF.